This TCR beta chain is drawn from a study of blood T cell repertoires in COVID-19. Background on the study: Researchers got acute and convalescent COVID-19 samples from the United States, Italy and Spain. The analysed material was cDNA or gDNA that came from T cells, B-cell-depleted T cells, or PBMCs.

Trimming removed 5 bases at V and 1 base at J, with 13 bases between. The germline V gene encodes CDR1 SNHLY and CDR2 FYNNEI. This CDR3 region has 15 residues. As handled by the study authors: Amplification of reference gene primers provided the estimated nucleated cell counts. Repertoires were generated with immunoSEQ multiplex PCR, while TCRdb's copy carries only in-frame clones and drops some. Clone size and the V and J calls come from that table; the DNA yielded D and trimming. The sample gives approximately 310,000 clones, roughly 84% of which show up once; 1% is in the top ten. The specimen was peripheral blood. The V and J genes are TRBV2 and TRBJ2-3, with D tentatively TRBD2 (5 bases). The sequence was collected from a man aged 50 to 60 with active or convalescent COVID-19. The chain's CDR3 is CASSSEAAGTDTQYF. The CDR3 DNA is TGTGCCAGCAGTAGCGAAGCGGCTGGCACAGATACGCAGTATTTT. Drawing the rest from reference TRBV2 and TRBJ2-3, the complete variable domain is EPEVTQTPSHQVTQMGQEVILRCVPISNHLYFYWYRQILGQKVEFLVSFYNNEISEKSEIFDDQFSVERPDGSNFTLKIRSTKLEDSAMYFCASSSEAAGTDTQYFGPGTRLTVL.